The 8 T cell receptor beta chains below were found in one sample sequenced in a study of cytomegalovirus exposure and HLA in healthy donors. Primers included in the PCR were 60 Vbeta and 13 Jbeta primers. The method was immunoSEQ multiplex PCR; TCRdb's version includes in-frame clones alone and lacks a portion of them. This table holds 85,000 to 110,000 clones, roughly 80% found once. Sequencing input: PBMCs. The origin of the receptors is a man aged 45-65 years in good health and CMV-seropositive.

This chain uses TRBV9 with TRBJ1-4, with D uncertain. The germline CDR1 and CDR2 sequences are SGDLS and YYNGEE. The CDR3 has 12 residues. Trimming took 4 bases from V and 2 from J, leaving 3 bases between them. The DNA for the CDR3 is TGTGCCAGCAGCCGGACTAATGAAAAACTGTTTTTT. This sequence encodes CASSRTNEKLFF.

The V call is TRBV2, the J call TRBJ2-5; D ambiguous. The germline CDR1 and CDR2 sequences are SNHLY and FYNNEI. Trimming cost V 4 bases and J 5 bases, with 5 bases left between them. The CDR3 sequence is 11 residues long. The CDR3 loop is CASSGHETQYF. CDR3 bases: TGTGCCAGCAGTGGTCATGAGACCCAGTACTTC.

This rearrangement joins TRBV9 to TRBJ2-2, with D tentatively TRBD2 (6 bases). The CDR3 extends over 15 amino acids. The ends were cut back, 0 bases at V and 7 bases at J, with 13 bases in the middle. The V gene's germline CDR1 is SGDLS and CDR2 YYNGEE. The chain's CDR3 is CASSVDGSLIGELFF. The CDR3 DNA reads as TGTGCCAGCAGCGTAGACGGGAGCTTAATCGGGGAGCTGTTTTTT.

The chain uses TRBV9 and TRBJ1-2; TRBD1 matches at 8 bases. Losses at the gene ends were 0 bases for V and 8 bases for J; bases not matched to a gene: 6. The CDR3 is 14 amino acids. Looked up from germline, CDR1 is SGDLS and CDR2 is YYNGEE. Here the CDR3 reads CASSVEGQVGGYTF. CDR3 nucleotides: TGTGCCAGCAGCGTAGAGGGACAGGTGGGGGGCTACACCTTC.

The rearrangement links TRBV6-6 to TRBJ1-3, with D tentatively TRBD1 (6 bases). The V gene's germline CDR1 is MNHNY and CDR2 SVGAGI (reference sequence). The CDR3 totals 15 residues. Trimming took 3 bases from V and 0 from J, leaving 9 bases between them. In DNA form, the CDR3 reads TGTGCCAGCAGTTATCCGGACAGCTCTGGAAACACCATATATTTT. This gives the protein CASSYPDSSGNTIYF.

In DNA, the CDR3 is TGTGCCAGCTCACCGGTGGGGGCGACCCACTCCTACAATGAGCAGTTCTTC. This sequence encodes CASSPVGATHSYNEQFF. This rearrangement joins TRBV18 to TRBJ2-1; maybe TRBD1 (6 bases). The CDR3 has 17 residues. Looked up from germline, CDR1 is KGHSH and CDR2 is LQKENI. V gave up 3 bases and J gave up 0 bases, with 15 bases separating them.

This clone was seen more than once but under ten times. The rearrangement joins TRBV6-5 to TRBJ1-1; 10 bases are shared with TRBD1. The V gene's germline CDR1 is MNHEY and CDR2 SVGAGI. CDR3 length: 14 residues. With 6 bases clipped from V and 5 bases from J, the junction kept 6 bases outside the gene matches. Here the CDR3 reads CASRRGQGRTEAFF. Written as DNA, the CDR3 is TGTGCCAGCAGGAGGGGACAGGGGAGGACTGAAGCTTTCTTT.

This clone was observed a handful of times. The chain employs TRBV30 and TRBJ1-5; D not resolved. The CDR3 is 14 residues long. Trimming stripped 3 bases from V and 2 bases from J, with 11 bases between. The germline V gene has CDR1 GTSNPN and CDR2 SVGIG (reference sequence). The CDR3 DNA sequence: TGTGCCTGGAGCTTCTCCCGGGGCAATCAGCCCCAGCATTTT. It is translated as CAWSFSRGNQPQHF.